What follows are 18 T cell receptor beta chains derived from one specimen sequenced in a study of blood T cell repertoires in COVID-19. The protocol was immunoSEQ multiplex PCR, while the TCRdb copy is restricted to in-frame clones and leaves out a portion. The data contain 75,000 to 90,000 clones, around 87% of them singletons. Sequencing was done on a sample of peripheral blood. Receptors were obtained from a man older than 75 with active or convalescent COVID-19.

The chain combines TRBV6-5 with TRBJ1-1; no reliable D call. Germline loops: CDR1 MNHEY, CDR2 SVGAGI. This CDR3 region has 15 residues. V dropped 4 bases and J dropped 1 base, with 13 bases sitting between them. The CDR3: CASSFSRLRNTEAFF. In nucleotides, the CDR3 is TGTGCCAGCAGTTTCTCCAGGTTACGGAACACTGAAGCTTTCTTT.

V and J are TRBV14 and TRBJ2-1; 8 bases line up with TRBD1. In germline, CDR1 is SGHDN, CDR2 FVKESK. CDR3 length equals 14 residues. The junction had 11 bases not matched to a gene; V was cut back by 0 bases and J by 16 bases. CDR3 bases: TGTGCCAGCAGCCAAGACTGGGGTCGGGGACAGGACTTCTTC. Protein: CASSQDWGRGQDFF.

The V and J genes are TRBV7-9 and TRBJ1-5; D gene ambiguous. The germline gives CDR1 SEHNR, CDR2 FQNEAQ (reference sequence). V gave up 5 bases and J gave up 10 bases, with 18 bases separating them. CDR3 length: 14 residues. The CDR3 is CASSPEGRLNPQHF. The DNA of the CDR3 is TGTGCCAGCAGCCCGGAGGGCCGCCTAAACCCCCAGCATTTT.

This CDR3 reads CASSQRQGRRKETQYF. CDR3 nucleotide sequence: TGTGCCAGCAGCCAGAGACAGGGGCGACGGAAAGAGACCCAGTACTTC. The chain combines TRBV14 with TRBJ2-5, with TRBD1 matching 8 bases. The CDR3 consists of 16 residues. Per the germline V gene, CDR1 is SGHDN and CDR2 is FVKESK. Trimming removed 3 bases from V and 3 bases from J; junction bases left unmatched: 9.

This chain connects TRBV6-1 to TRBJ1-1; no clear D gene. The germline CDR1 and CDR2 sequences are MNHNS and SASEGT. Trimming took 2 bases from V and 0 from J, leaving 4 bases between them. The CDR3 has 13 residues. The CDR3 loop reads CASSEPLNTEAFF. The CDR3 DNA is TGTGCCAGCAGTGAACCGTTGAACACTGAAGCTTTCTTT.

The chain uses TRBV2 and TRBJ1-6; 10 positions match TRBD1. This CDR3 region has 16 residues. V lost 6 bases and J lost 10; bases outside the gene matches: 12. The germline V gene encodes CDR1 SNHLY and CDR2 FYNNEI. For the CDR3, the DNA is TGTGCCAGCAGCAACACCGGGACAGGGGCTGGATCACCCCTCCACTTT. The encoded protein is CASSNTGTGAGSPLHF.

The chain links TRBV5-1 to TRBJ2-1, with 7 nucleotides matching TRBD1. Germline V gene lookup returns CDR1 SGHRS and CDR2 YFSETQ. J gave up 4 bases and V 0 bases, and 4 bases lay outside the gene matches. This CDR3 has 15 amino acids. The CDR3 DNA follows: TGCGCCAGCAGCTTGGCAGGGGGTGTTTACAATGAGCAGTTCTTC. Its translation is CASSLAGGVYNEQFF.

The rearrangement uses TRBV18 and TRBJ1-2; TRBD1 agrees at 7 bases. Germline V lookup: CDR1 KGHSH, CDR2 LQKENI. This CDR3 is built from 14 residues. V lost 0 bases and J lost 3; bases outside the gene matches: 1. DNA for the CDR3: TGTGCCAGCTCACCACCGGGACAGTACTATGGCTACACCTTC. Residues: CASSPPGQYYGYTF.

V usage is TRBV18 and J usage is TRBJ2-2; D is possibly TRBD2 (5 bases). Germline-derived CDR1 and CDR2 are KGHSH and LQKENI. The CDR3 length is 16 residues. V was shortened by 2 bases and J by 2 bases, with 12 bases between the two germline ends. The CDR3 sequence: CASSPSSRGNTGELFF. The DNA of the CDR3 is TGTGCCAGCTCACCAAGTTCTCGGGGAAACACCGGGGAGCTGTTTTTT.

The J gene is TRBJ2-2, the V gene TRBV5-1; 7 nucleotides match TRBD2. The CDR3 runs to 16 residues. The trim removed 4 bases at V and 1 base at J, leaving 7 bases unmatched. Per germline, CDR1 SGHRS and CDR2 YFSETQ. DNA for the CDR3: TGCGCCAGCAGCCCATCGGCTAGCGGGAACACCGGGGAGCTGTTTTTT. Translating gives CASSPSASGNTGELFF.

The V call is TRBV5-6, the J call TRBJ1-4; 7 bases are a match to TRBD1. J gave up 4 bases and V 4 bases, and 7 bases lay outside the gene matches. From germline, CDR1 is SGHDT and CDR2 YYEEEE. This CDR3 spans 15 amino acids. The DNA of the CDR3 is TGTGCCAGCAGCCGTAACCGGGACAGTAATGAAAAACTGTTTTTT. Its translation is CASSRNRDSNEKLFF.

This chain joins TRBV6-5 and TRBJ1-5, with D possibly being TRBD1 (6 bases). Between the trimmed V and J ends, which lost 6 bases and 7 bases, there was a span of 10 bases. Germline values: CDR1 MNHEY, CDR2 SVGAGI. This CDR3 has 12 amino acids. The CDR3 bases are TGTGCCAGCAGAGGGACACTCCAGCCCCAGCATTTT. It codes for CASRGTLQPQHF.

This clone was detected only a few times. The V call is TRBV5-1, the J call TRBJ1-1, with D tentatively TRBD1 (5 bases). The CDR3 consists of 14 residues. V was trimmed by 1 base and J by 1 base, leaving 8 bases between them. Germline V gene lookup returns CDR1 SGHRS and CDR2 YFSETQ. CDR3 coding DNA: TGCGCCAGCAGCTTGAACCAGGGGAACACTGAAGCTTTCTTT. This codes for CASSLNQGNTEAFF.

This clone was detected once. This sequence joins TRBV6-4 and TRBJ1-1; D possibly corresponds to TRBD1 (5 bases). The CDR3 is 14 residues long. The V end was cut by 5 bases, the J end by 2 bases, with 12 bases between. Germline V gene sequence: CDR1 MRHNA, CDR2 SNTAGT. The DNA of the CDR3 is TGTGCCAGCAGTCAGTCGACAGCAAACACTGAAGCTTTCTTT. It yields the protein CASSQSTANTEAFF.

The rearrangement uses TRBV29-1 and TRBJ2-2; TRBD1 matches at 10 bases. With 7 bases clipped from V and 6 bases from J, the junction kept 11 bases outside the gene matches. Germline loops: CDR1 SQVTM, CDR2 ANQGSEA. The CDR3 sequence is 15 residues long. The CDR3 region is CSAGHGQGGSGELFF. DNA for the CDR3: TGCAGCGCTGGCCATGGACAGGGGGGCTCCGGGGAGCTGTTTTTT.

The chain employs TRBV18 and TRBJ2-2; a possible D gene is TRBD1 (5 bases). In germline, CDR1 is KGHSH, CDR2 LQKENI. The CDR3 covers 16 residues. V shed 4 bases and J shed 2 bases, with 14 bases lying between them. The CDR3 sequence is CASSRDRFPNTGELFF. The CDR3 nucleotides read TGTGCCAGCTCACGAGACAGATTTCCTAACACCGGGGAGCTGTTTTTT.

This clone has just one count. The chain recombines TRBV5-6 with TRBJ2-5; TRBD2 aligns across 7 bases. The germline V gene encodes CDR1 SGHDT and CDR2 YYEEEE. This CDR3 has 14 residues. V lost 4 bases, J lost 7 bases, and 10 bases stayed unmatched. CDR3 loop: CASSPPGGVGTQYF. The CDR3 DNA is TGTGCCAGCAGCCCTCCTGGGGGGGTTGGGACCCAGTACTTC.

The rearrangement uses TRBV25-1 and TRBJ2-4; TRBD2 aligns across 7 bases. This CDR3 comprises 15 residues. The germline CDR1 and CDR2 sequences are MGHDK and SYGVNS. Trimming removed 1 base from V and 8 bases from J; junction bases left unmatched: 8. DNA for the CDR3: TGTGCCAGCAGTGAATGGGCCGCAGGGAGGGACATTCAGTACTTC. Translated, it gives CASSEWAAGRDIQYF.